This TCR beta chain stems from a study of CXCR3-negative and CXCR3-positive naive CD8 T cells. In preparing the TRB cDNA libraries, 5' RACE with UMI labels was used. TCRdb re-called the 5' RACE reads; every CDR3 protein appears as one record, without DNA. The sample has roughly 130,000 distinct CDR3 sequences. As regards this clonotype: Its target is not known.

Study-wide findings and caveats: Cryopreservation partially decreased CXCR3 expression, and most assays used fresh PBMCs. CXCR3-positive naive cells carried more hydrophobic TRB CDR3s than CXCR3-negative naive cells did.

CDR1 DFQATT and CDR2 SNEGSKA come from the germline V gene (reference sequence). CDR3 size: 11 residues. The source material was naive CXCR3+ CD8+ T cells from blood. Described subset: CD45RO-CCR7+CD27+CD95- naive CD8+ T cells expressing CXCR3 (TNR3+). This chain connects TRBV20-1 to TRBJ2-5. The receptor's source is a human donor in good health. Some clones in this sample may be carry-over from other donors' samples. CDR3: CSARDGETQYF.